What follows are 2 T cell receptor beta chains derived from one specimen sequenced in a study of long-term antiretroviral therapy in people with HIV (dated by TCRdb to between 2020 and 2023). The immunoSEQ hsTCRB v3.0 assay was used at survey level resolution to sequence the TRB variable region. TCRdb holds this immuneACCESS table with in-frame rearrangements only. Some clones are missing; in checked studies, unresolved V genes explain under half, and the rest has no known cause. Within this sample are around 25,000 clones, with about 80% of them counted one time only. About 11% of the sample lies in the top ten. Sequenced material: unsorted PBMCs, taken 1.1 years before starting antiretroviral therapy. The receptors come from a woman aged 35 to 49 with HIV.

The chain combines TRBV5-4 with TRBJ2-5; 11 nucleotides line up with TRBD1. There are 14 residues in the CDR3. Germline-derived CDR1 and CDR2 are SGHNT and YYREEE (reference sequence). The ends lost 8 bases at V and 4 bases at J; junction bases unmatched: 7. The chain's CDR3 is CASWDRGIRETQYF. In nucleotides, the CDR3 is TGTGCCAGTTGGGACAGGGGGATTCGAGAGACCCAGTACTTC.

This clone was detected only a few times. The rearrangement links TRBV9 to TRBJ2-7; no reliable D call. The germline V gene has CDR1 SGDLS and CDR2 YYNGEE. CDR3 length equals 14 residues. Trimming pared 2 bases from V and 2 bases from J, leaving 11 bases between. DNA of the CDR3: TGTGCCAGCAGCGTTGGGCAGAACACCTACGAGCAGTACTTC. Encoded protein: CASSVGQNTYEQYF.